The T cell receptor (beta chain) described here comes from a study of cytomegalovirus exposure and HLA in healthy donors. For the study at large: As an earlier analysis found, about 179 million T cells yielded 95 million to 130 million unique TCR beta sequences.

Though nominally healthy at sampling, donors likely had unrecorded immune exposures. The study ran its PCR with 60 Vbeta and 13 Jbeta primers. Method: immunoSEQ multiplex PCR; TCRdb's copy keeps in-frame clones and lacks some. The sample holds about 200,000 clones; less than 90% are singletons and the top ten take around 0.3%. In this sample, this clone turned up a few times. Material for sequencing was PBMCs. The origin of this receptor is a woman aged 25 to 39 in good health and CMV-seronegative.

The CDR3 loop is CASRTGGAEDTQYF. CDR3 coding DNA: TGTGCCAGCAGAACAGGGGGCGCCGAAGATACGCAGTATTTT. This sequence joins TRBV28 and TRBJ2-3; 9 nucleotides match TRBD1. V trimming: 6 bases; J trimming: 5 bases; junction bases outside the gene matches: 6. Germline CDR1 and CDR2: MDHEN and SYDVKM. This CDR3 comprises 14 residues.